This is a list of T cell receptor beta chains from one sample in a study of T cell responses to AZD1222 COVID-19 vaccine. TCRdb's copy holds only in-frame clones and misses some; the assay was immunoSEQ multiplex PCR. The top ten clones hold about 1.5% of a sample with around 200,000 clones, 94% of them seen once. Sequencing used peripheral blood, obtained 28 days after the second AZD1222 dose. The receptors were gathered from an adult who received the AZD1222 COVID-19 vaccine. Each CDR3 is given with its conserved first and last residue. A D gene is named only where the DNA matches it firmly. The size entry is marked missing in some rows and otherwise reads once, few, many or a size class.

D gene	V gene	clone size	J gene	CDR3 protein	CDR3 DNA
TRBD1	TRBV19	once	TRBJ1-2	CASRNTGQGGLYGYTF	TGTGCCAGTCGCAATACGGGACAGGGAGGCCTGTATGGCTACACCTTC
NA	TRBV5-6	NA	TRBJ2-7	CASSFDGRINRQYF	TGTGCCAGCAGCTTTGACGGACGCATCAATCGGCAGTACTTC
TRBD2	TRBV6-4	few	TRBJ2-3	CASSDSSGGTDTQYF	TGTGCCAGCAGTGACTCTAGCGGGGGCACAGATACGCAGTATTTT
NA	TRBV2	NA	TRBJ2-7	CASSEAGEAYEQYF	TGTGCCAGCAGTGAGGCAGGGGAAGCCTACGAGCAGTACTTC
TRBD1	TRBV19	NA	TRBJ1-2	CASSLTTGENGYTF	TGTGCCAGTAGTTTGACGACAGGGGAAAATGGCTACACCTTC
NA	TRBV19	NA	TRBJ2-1	CASSTRSYNEQFF	TGTGCCAGTAGTACACGGTCCTACAATGAGCAGTTCTTC
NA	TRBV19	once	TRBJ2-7	CASTPGGVHEQYF	TGTGCCAGTACCCCCGGGGGAGTACACGAGCAGTACTTC
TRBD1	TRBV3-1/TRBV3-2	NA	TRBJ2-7	CASSPSDREDEQYF	TGTGCCAGCAGCCCTTCTGACAGGGAAGACGAGCAGTACTTC
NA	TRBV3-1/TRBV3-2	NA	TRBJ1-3	CASSQDSRRGNTIYF	TGTGCCAGCAGCCAAGATTCCAGGCGAGGAAACACCATATATTTT
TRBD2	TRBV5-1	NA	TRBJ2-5	CASRPPSISGRARETQYF	TGCGCCAGCAGGCCACCCTCCATTAGCGGGAGGGCGCGAGAGACCCAGTACTTC
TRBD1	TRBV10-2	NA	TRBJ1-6	CASSESDRGLSGPLHF	TGCGCCAGCAGTGAGTCGGACAGGGGATTATCTGGACCCCTCCACTTT
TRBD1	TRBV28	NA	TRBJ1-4	CASSSPGTGAAKLFF	TGTGCCAGCAGCTCACCCGGGACAGGGGCAGCAAAACTGTTTTTT
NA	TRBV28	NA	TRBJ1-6	CASSLIGVSYNSPLHF	TGTGCCAGCAGTTTGATCGGGGTCTCCTATAATTCACCCCTCCACTTT
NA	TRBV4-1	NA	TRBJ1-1	CASSLTGGTEAFF	TGCGCCAGCAGCCTAACGGGAGGGACTGAAGCTTTCTTT
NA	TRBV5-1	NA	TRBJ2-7	CASSHRGSSYEQYF	TGCGCCAGCAGCCATCGGGGGAGCTCCTACGAGCAGTACTTC
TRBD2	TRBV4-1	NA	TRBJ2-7	CASSQGVSGSYEQYF	TGCGCCAGCAGCCAAGGGGTAAGCGGGAGCTACGAGCAGTACTTC
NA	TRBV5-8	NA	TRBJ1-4	CASSFQAEYHEKLFF	TGTGCCAGCAGCTTTCAGGCCGAATACCATGAAAAACTGTTTTTT
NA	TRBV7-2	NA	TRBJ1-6	CASSQAAFDSPLHF	TGTGCCAGCAGCCAAGCAGCTTTTGATTCACCCCTCCACTTT
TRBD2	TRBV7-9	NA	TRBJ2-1	CASSFRIEIGGNYNEQFF	TGTGCCAGCAGCTTCCGCATTGAGATCGGGGGGAATTACAATGAGCAGTTCTTC
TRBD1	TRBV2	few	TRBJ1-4	CASRTGSNEKLFF	TGTGCCAGCCGGACAGGGTCGAATGAAAAACTGTTTTTT
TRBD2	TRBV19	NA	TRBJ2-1	CASSPIGLAGERDEQFF	TGTGCCAGTAGCCCGATCGGACTAGCGGGAGAGAGGGATGAGCAGTTCTTC
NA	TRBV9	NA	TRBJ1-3	CASSKRGFSGNTIYF	TGTGCCAGCTCCAAACGGGGCTTCTCTGGAAACACCATATATTTT
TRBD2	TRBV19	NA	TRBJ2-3	CASSTQAGGGKTQYF	TGTGCCAGTAGTACACAAGCGGGAGGCGGGAAGACGCAGTATTTT
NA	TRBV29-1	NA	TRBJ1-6	CSVRTSGEAPLHF	TGCAGCGTTAGGACCTCCGGGGAGGCACCCCTCCACTTT
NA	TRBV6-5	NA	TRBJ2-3	CASSSRMESSTDTQYF	TGTGCCAGCAGTTCCCGGATGGAATCTAGCACAGATACGCAGTATTTT
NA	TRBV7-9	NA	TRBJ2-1	CASSLLGLYDEQFF	TGTGCCAGCAGCTTGTTGGGACTCTACGATGAGCAGTTCTTC
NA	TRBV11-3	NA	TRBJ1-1	CASSLQDREAFF	TGTGCCAGCAGCTTACAAGACAGGGAAGCTTTCTTT
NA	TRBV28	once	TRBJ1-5	CASSLDRNGQPQHF	TGTGCCAGCAGTCTAGACAGGAATGGTCAGCCCCAGCATTTT
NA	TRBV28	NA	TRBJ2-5	CASSPLLGKRQETQYF	TGTGCCAGCAGCCCACTACTCGGGAAGAGACAAGAGACCCAGTACTTC
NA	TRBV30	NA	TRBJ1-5	CAWSALQGFSNQPQHF	TGTGCCTGGAGTGCCTTACAGGGATTCAGCAATCAGCCCCAGCATTTT
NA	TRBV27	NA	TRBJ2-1	CASSFSGSTYNEQFF	TGTGCCAGCAGTTTCTCAGGCAGTACCTACAATGAGCAGTTCTTC
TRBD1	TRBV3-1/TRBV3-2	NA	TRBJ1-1	CASSQEGRTGVAFF	TGTGCCAGCAGCCAAGAGGGGAGGACAGGGGTAGCTTTCTTT
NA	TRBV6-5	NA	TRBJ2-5	CASRQGEETQYF	TGTGCCAGCAGACAGGGCGAGGAGACCCAGTACTTC
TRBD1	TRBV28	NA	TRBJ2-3	CASSLRGLPDTQYF	TGTGCCAGCAGTTTAAGGGGGCTCCCAGATACGCAGTATTTT
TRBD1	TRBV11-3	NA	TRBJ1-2	CASSYRGENGYTF	TGTGCCAGCAGCTACAGGGGCGAGAATGGCTACACCTTC
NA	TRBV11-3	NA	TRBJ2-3	CASTTHRGGPDTQYF	TGTGCCAGCACCACGCACAGGGGAGGGCCAGATACGCAGTATTTT
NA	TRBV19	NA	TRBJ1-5	CASSITRDNNQPQHF	TGTGCCAGTAGTATAACCAGGGATAACAATCAGCCCCAGCATTTT
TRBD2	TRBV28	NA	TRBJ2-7	CASSLSAGGSYEQYF	TGTGCCAGCAGTTTATCCGCGGGAGGGAGCTACGAGCAGTACTTC
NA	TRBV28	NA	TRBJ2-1	CASSLMASSYNEQFF	TGTGCCAGCAGTTTGATGGCTAGTTCCTACAATGAGCAGTTCTTC
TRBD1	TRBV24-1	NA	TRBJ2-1	CATRGGQGNEQFF	TGTGCCACCAGGGGTGGACAGGGAAATGAGCAGTTCTTC
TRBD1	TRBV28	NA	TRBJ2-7	CASTGTGSHEQYF	TGTGCCAGCACCGGGACAGGGTCCCACGAGCAGTACTTC
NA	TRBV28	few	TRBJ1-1	CATLSRGREAFF	TGTGCCACCTTGAGCCGGGGCAGAGAAGCTTTCTTT
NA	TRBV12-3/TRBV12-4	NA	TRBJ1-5	CASSFFRGQPQHF	TGTGCCAGCAGTTTCTTCAGAGGACAGCCCCAGCATTTT
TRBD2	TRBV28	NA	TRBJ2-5	CASSFLAGAGETQYF	TGTGCCAGCAGTTTTCTGGCGGGAGCGGGAGAGACCCAGTACTTC
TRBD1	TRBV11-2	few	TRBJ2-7	CASSWDSSYEQYF	TGTGCCAGCAGCTGGGACAGCTCCTACGAGCAGTACTTC
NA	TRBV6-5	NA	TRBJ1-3	CASSTQGLSGNTIYF	TGTGCCAGCAGCACCCAGGGCCTCTCTGGAAACACCATATATTTT